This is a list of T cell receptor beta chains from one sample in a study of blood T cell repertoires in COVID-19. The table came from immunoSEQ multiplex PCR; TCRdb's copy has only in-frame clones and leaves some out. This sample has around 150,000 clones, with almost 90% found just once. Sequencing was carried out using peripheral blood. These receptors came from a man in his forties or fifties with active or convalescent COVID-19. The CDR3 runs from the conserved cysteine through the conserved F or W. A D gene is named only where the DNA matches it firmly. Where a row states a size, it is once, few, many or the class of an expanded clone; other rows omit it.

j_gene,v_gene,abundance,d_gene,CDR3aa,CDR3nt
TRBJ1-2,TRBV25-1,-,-,CASSELHHNYGYTF,TGTGCCAGCAGTGAATTACACCATAACTATGGCTACACCTTC
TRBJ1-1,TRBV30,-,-,CAWSPRTEAFF,TGTGCCTGGAGTCCCCGGACAGAAGCTTTCTTT
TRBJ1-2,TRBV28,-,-,CASSLLGASGYTF,TGTGCCAGCAGTCTGCTTGGGGCTAGTGGCTACACCTTC
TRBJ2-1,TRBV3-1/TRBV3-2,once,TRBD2,CASSEGLAGYNEQFF,TGTGCCAGCAGCGAGGGACTAGCGGGTTATAATGAGCAGTTCTTC
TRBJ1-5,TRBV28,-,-,CAGSPLQGLYGDQPQHF,TGTGCCGGGAGCCCTTTGCAGGGACTGTACGGAGATCAGCCCCAGCATTTT
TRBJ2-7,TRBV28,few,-,CASSLGYRVYEQYF,TGTGCCAGCAGTTTGGGGTACAGGGTCTACGAGCAGTACTTC
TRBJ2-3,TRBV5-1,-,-,CASSLDGTGMDTQYF,TGCGCCAGCAGCTTGGACGGGACTGGGATGGATACGCAGTATTTT
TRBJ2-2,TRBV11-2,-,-,CASSSYRVGTGELFF,TGTGCCAGCAGCTCTTACAGGGTCGGCACCGGGGAGCTGTTTTTT
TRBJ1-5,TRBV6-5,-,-,CASSPGARGNQPQHF,TGTGCCAGCAGCCCAGGGGCGAGGGGAAATCAGCCCCAGCATTTT
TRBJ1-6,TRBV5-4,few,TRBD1,CASSLWDRDNSPLHF,TGTGCCAGCAGCTTGTGGGACAGAGATAATTCACCCCTCCACTTT
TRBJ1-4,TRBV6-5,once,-,CASSPRVLGEKLFF,TGTGCCAGCAGTCCGCGGGTCCTTGGCGAAAAACTGTTTTTT
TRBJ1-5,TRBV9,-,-,CASSVADRTDQPQHF,TGTGCCAGCAGCGTAGCCGACAGGACTGATCAGCCCCAGCATTTT
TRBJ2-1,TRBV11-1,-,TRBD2,CASSLAGGPYNEQFF,TGTGCCAGCAGCTTAGCGGGAGGGCCCTACAATGAGCAGTTCTTC
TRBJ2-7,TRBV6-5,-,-,CASSYSIREGRYF,TGTGCCAGCAGTTACTCGATTCGGGAAGGACGGTACTTC
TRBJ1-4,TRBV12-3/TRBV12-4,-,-,CASRDSLNEKLFF,TGTGCCAGCAGGGACAGCTTGAATGAAAAACTGTTTTTT
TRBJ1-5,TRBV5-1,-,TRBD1,CASSPGQGSNQPQHF,TGCGCCAGCAGCCCCGGACAGGGGAGCAATCAGCCCCAGCATTTT
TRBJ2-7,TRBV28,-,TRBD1,CASRWTGGEQYF,TGTGCCAGTAGGTGGACAGGGGGTGAGCAGTACTTC
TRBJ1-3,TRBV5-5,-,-,CASSPTGVSGNTIYF,TGTGCCAGCAGCCCGACAGGAGTCTCTGGAAACACCATATATTTT
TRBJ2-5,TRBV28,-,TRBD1,CASSLWSRGQETQYF,TGTGCCAGCAGTTTATGGTCCAGGGGGCAAGAGACCCAGTACTTC
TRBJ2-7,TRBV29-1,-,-,CSVEEAGWQGSNEQYF,TGCAGCGTTGAAGAGGCTGGGTGGCAGGGTAGCAACGAGCAGTACTTC
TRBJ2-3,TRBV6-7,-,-,CASSYKRVGTDTQYF,TGTGCCAGCAGTTACAAGCGAGTGGGCACAGATACGCAGTATTTT
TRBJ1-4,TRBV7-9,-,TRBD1,CASSEANRGLQEKLFF,TGTGCCAGCAGCGAGGCGAACAGGGGTCTTCAGGAAAAACTGTTTTTT
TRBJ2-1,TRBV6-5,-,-,CASSYGASYNEQFF,TGTGCCAGCAGTTACGGAGCCAGCTACAATGAGCAGTTCTTC
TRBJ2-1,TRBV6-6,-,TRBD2,CASSRRVAGDRFREQFF,TGTGCCAGCAGTCGACGGGTGGCGGGAGATAGGTTCAGGGAGCAGTTCTTC